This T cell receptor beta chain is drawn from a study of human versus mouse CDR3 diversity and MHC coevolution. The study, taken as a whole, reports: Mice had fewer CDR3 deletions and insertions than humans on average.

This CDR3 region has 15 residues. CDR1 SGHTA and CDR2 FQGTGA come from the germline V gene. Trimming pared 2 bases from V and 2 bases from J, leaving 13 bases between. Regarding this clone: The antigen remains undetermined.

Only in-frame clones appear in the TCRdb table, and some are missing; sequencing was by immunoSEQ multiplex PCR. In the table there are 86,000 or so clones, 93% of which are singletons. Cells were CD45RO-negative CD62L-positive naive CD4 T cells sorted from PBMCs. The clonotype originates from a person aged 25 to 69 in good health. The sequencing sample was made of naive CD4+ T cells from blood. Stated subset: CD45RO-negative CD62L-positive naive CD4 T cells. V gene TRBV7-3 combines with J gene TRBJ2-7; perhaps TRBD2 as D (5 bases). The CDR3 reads CASSLGLAGPYEQYF. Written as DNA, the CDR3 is TGTGCCAGCAGCTTAGGGCTAGCTGGGCCCTACGAGCAGTACTTC.